This TCR beta chain was identified in a study of T cell responses to AZD1222 COVID-19 vaccine. General study findings and limits: Among AZD1222 vaccinees, only 5 or 6 were seropositive at baseline.

This CDR3 is 16 amino acids long. The ends were cut back, 3 bases at V and 0 bases at J, with 14 bases in the middle. CDR1 is KGHSH, CDR2 LQKENI, per germline. Libraries were prepared by immunoSEQ multiplex PCR; TCRdb keeps only in-frame clonotypes and omits some of them. This table has fewer than 130,000 clones, roughly 85% appearing once. Details on this clone: What it recognizes is unknown.

The TCR sequence derives from an adult who received the AZD1222 COVID-19 vaccine. The sequences come from peripheral blood, collected 28 days after the second AZD1222 dose. J is TRBJ1-1 and V is TRBV18, with D unclear. The CDR3 DNA reads as TGTGCCAGCTCACCCTTGAACGGACTGCTGAACACTGAAGCTTTCTTT. Encoded protein: CASSPLNGLLNTEAFF.